The clone carrying this TCR beta chain is categorized as medium-sized. Its antigen remains unknown. These data originate in a study of T cell repertoires in aging, cancer and after chemotherapy. Study-wide results and caveats: In cancer patients, declining TCR diversity with age involved lost richness and lost evenness.

A mixed TRB-A/B primer pool amplified rearranged TRB by multiplex touch-down PCR. TCRdb re-called the multiplex PCR reads through MiXCR, storing one row per CDR3 protein. The sample contains about 2,400 distinct CDR3 sequences, around 28% of which appear only once. Peripheral blood genomic DNA, not sorted cells or RNA, was the template. V was pared by 6 bases and J by 6 bases, with 9 bases of the junction left unmatched. There are 15 residues in the CDR3. Sequencing was performed on blood. The clonotype was recovered from a human donor with a solid tumor. The chain employs TRBV12-3 or TRBV12-4 and TRBJ2-2, with 8 bases identical to TRBD2. As DNA, the CDR3 is TGTGCCAGCAGACCTGGACTAGCCGGGGCCGGGGAGCTGTTTTTT. It yields the protein CASRPGLAGAGELFF.